What follows are 12 T cell receptor beta chains derived from one specimen sequenced in a study of shared clonotypes between healthy human individuals. Clones were read by immunoSEQ multiplex PCR, and TCRdb kept only the in-frame ones, dropping some. The repertoire holds roughly 2,500,000 clones, 80% to 95% seen once, with about 0.38% in the top ten. Sequencing used naive CD4+ T cells from PBMCs. Documented subset: CD45RA+ positively selected. The receptors here all came from a man between 18 and 35 years old in good health. Some clones in this sample may be carry-over from other donors' samples.

This chain connects TRBV5-6 to TRBJ1-3; D is possibly TRBD1 (6 bases). CDR1 SGHDT and CDR2 YYEEEE come from the germline V gene. The CDR3 spans 15 residues. V shed 2 bases and J shed 9 bases, with 18 bases lying between them. CDR3 DNA: TGTGCCAGCAGCTTAGCGGGCAGGGGTAGAAGCACCATATATTTT. It codes for CASSLAGRGRSTIYF.

The chain employs TRBV28 and TRBJ1-2; D not resolved. The V gene's germline CDR1 is MDHEN and CDR2 SYDVKM. The CDR3 spans 16 residues. Deletions cut 6 bases from V and 7 bases from J, with 24 bases between. The CDR3 nucleotides are TGTGCCAGCAGCCCCTTTCGGGTTGGATTAACTCCTGGCTACACCTTC. Its translation is CASSPFRVGLTPGYTF.

This clone was detected a few times. Distinct nucleotide sequences in the sample also encode this CDR3. The J gene is TRBJ1-1, the V gene TRBV18; D is uncertain. This CDR3 has 12 residues. V lost 6 bases and J lost 1, with 6 bases in between. Germline assignment: CDR1 KGHSH and CDR2 LQKENI. The CDR3 is CASSPGNTEAFF. In DNA, the CDR3 is TGTGCCAGCTCCCCAGGGAACACTGAAGCTTTCTTT.

This clone showed up just a few times. The CDR3 nucleotides are TGTGCCTGGAGTGTACAGCCTCACACTGAAGCTTTCTTT. Its translation is CAWSVQPHTEAFF. V gene TRBV30 combines with J gene TRBJ1-1; D is unclear. Germline V CDR1 and CDR2: GTSNPN, SVGIG (reference sequence). Trimming stripped 0 bases from V and 3 bases from J, with 8 bases between. The CDR3 has 13 residues.

The V call is TRBV30, the J call TRBJ1-5, with 9 bases lining up with TRBD1. CDR1 and CDR2 from the germline V gene are GTSNPN and SVGIG (reference sequence). The CDR3 loop spans 15 amino acids. The J segment lost 7 bases and the V segment lost 3 bases, leaving 10 bases of the junction unmatched. CDR3 amino acids: CAWRVTGGQGQPQHF. CDR3 DNA sequence: TGTGCCTGGAGGGTCACAGGGGGCCAGGGCCAGCCCCAGCATTTT. Looking up the rest from reference TRBV30 and TRBJ1-5 gives the full variable domain: SQTIHQWPATLVQPVGSPLSLECTVEGTSNPNLYWYRQAAGRGLQLLFYSVGIGQISSEVPQNLSASRPQDRQFILSSKKLLLSDSGFYLCAWRVTGGQGQPQHFGDGTRLSIL.

For this clone: Other DNA sequences in the sample encode the same CDR3. The chain uses TRBV9 and TRBJ2-1, with no clear D. Trimming took 0 bases from V and 0 from J, leaving 10 bases between them. This CDR3 has 16 amino acids. The V gene's germline CDR1 is SGDLS and CDR2 YYNGEE. The CDR3 DNA follows: TGTGCCAGCAGCGTAGTGTCGGTAAGCTCCTACAATGAGCAGTTCTTC. Its protein is CASSVVSVSSYNEQFF.

The CDR3 loop reads CASSFRLAQAKNIQYF. The CDR3 bases are TGTGCCAGCAGCTTCAGACTAGCCCAAGCCAAAAACATTCAGTACTTC. The chain carries TRBV11-2 and TRBJ2-4; the match to TRBD2 covers 7 bases. The CDR3 is made up of 16 amino acids. In germline, CDR1 is SGHAT, CDR2 FQNNGV. Trimming removed 3 bases from V and 0 bases from J; junction bases left unmatched: 5.

The genes are TRBV28 and TRBJ2-7; 11 bases map to TRBD2. Germline CDR1 reads MDHEN; CDR2 reads SYDVKM. V lost 5 bases to trimming and J lost 4 bases; unmatched junction nucleotides: 7. The CDR3 consists of 15 residues. CDR3 amino acids: CASSLPTSGSYEQYF. DNA of the CDR3: TGTGCCAGCAGTCTTCCCACTAGCGGGAGTTACGAGCAGTACTTC. Variable domain in full (rest from reference TRBV28 and TRBJ2-7): DVKVTQSSRYLVKRTGEKVFLECVQDMDHENMFWYRQDPGLGLRLIYFSYDVKMKEKGDIPEGYSVSREKKERFSLILESASTNQTSMYLCASSLPTSGSYEQYFGPGTRLTVT.

The gene calls are TRBV28 and TRBJ2-7, with D perhaps matching TRBD1 (6 bases). The CDR3 consists of 12 residues. From germline, CDR1 is MDHEN and CDR2 SYDVKM. V dropped 4 bases and J dropped 3 bases, with 7 bases sitting between them. The CDR3 nucleotides are TGTGCCAGCAGTTGGACAGACTACGAGCAGTACTTC. It specifies CASSWTDYEQYF.

The V gene is TRBV4-1, the J gene TRBJ2-3; D is uncertain. CDR3 length: 13 amino acids. V was trimmed by 0 bases and J by 11 bases, leaving 12 bases between them. CDR1 is MGHRA, CDR2 YSYEKL, per germline. CDR3 region: CASSQDGLRRQYF. The CDR3, as DNA: TGCGCCAGCAGCCAAGACGGGCTTCGTAGGCAGTATTTT.

This rearrangement joins TRBV6-1 to TRBJ1-5; no definite D call. The CDR3 has 15 residues. V was trimmed by 6 bases and J by 0 bases, leaving 12 bases between them. Germline V gene data show CDR1 as MNHNS and CDR2 as SASEGT. The CDR3: CASRISDYSNQPQHF. The CDR3 DNA is TGTGCCAGCAGAATCTCGGATTATAGCAATCAGCCCCAGCATTTT.

This CDR3 is CASSGKSSNTGELFF. CDR3 DNA sequence: TGCGCCAGCAGTGGAAAAAGCTCGAACACCGGGGAGCTGTTTTTT. V is TRBV10-1 and J is TRBJ2-2; D is unclear. Germline CDR1 and CDR2: WNHNN and SYGVQD (reference sequence). V was shortened by 4 bases and J by 0 bases, with 9 bases between the two germline ends. The CDR3 loop spans 15 amino acids.